This record concerns one TCR beta chain sequence. Its antigen is unidentified. Assay: immunoSEQ multiplex PCR; the TCRdb copy retains only in-frame clones and omits some. The sample lists approximately 100,000 clones, approximately 91% seen once, with around 3.9% in the top ten. This CDR3 spans 12 amino acids. CDR1 is SGHNT, CDR2 YYREEE, per germline (reference sequence). The V end was cut by 4 bases, the J end by 5 bases, with 9 bases between. This entry belongs to a study of T cell responses to AZD1222 COVID-19 vaccine. General study findings and limits: The study found vaccine-associated CD4 TCRs spanning spike, dominant at 160-218 and 743-854. Regions left unmutated in variants are reportedly the target of nearly half of spike-specific TCRs. After two AZD1222 doses, spike-specific TCR breadth and depth rose versus day 0. Donors were chiefly white British, with a greater number of females, and clonal diversity was perhaps underestimated.

V and J are TRBV5-4 and TRBJ1-2; D uncertain. The TCR comes from an adult in good health. The sequenced sample was peripheral blood, obtained on day 0 of AZD1222 vaccination. CDR3 DNA sequence: TGTGCCAGCAGCCCGGACTCGTATGGCTACACCTTC. Amino acids: CASSPDSYGYTF.